The rows below give T cell receptor beta chains drawn from one sample of a study of T-cell memory formation after mild COVID-19. TCRdb fed the 5' RACE reads into MiXCR, producing one record per CDR3 protein. The data contain around 530,000 distinct CDR3 sequences, about a fifth of them singletons. The sample taken for sequencing was PBMCs or a T cell subset sorted from them (not recorded which). The origin of the receptors is an adult woman who had mild COVID-19 (a few samples of this study predate the infection). Cell type and time point are not known. Each CDR3 is given with its conserved first and last residue. Fields, in order: V gene, J gene, clone size, D gene, CDR3 protein, CDR3 DNA. A D gene is named only where the DNA matches it firmly. A clone size is listed for some rows: how often the clone was seen (once, few, many), or a class if it is expanded.

V: TRBV9; J: TRBJ2-2; size: few; D: -; CDR3: CASSVPSLEGNTGELFF; DNA: TGTGCCAGCAGCGTCCCTTCATTGGAGGGGAACACCGGGGAGCTGTTTTTT
V: TRBV29-1; J: TRBJ2-5; size: few; D: -; CDR3: CSVDPGRGTQYF; DNA: TGCAGCGTTGATCCGGGGCGAGGGACCCAGTACTTC
V: TRBV20-1; J: TRBJ1-2; size: -; D: TRBD1; CDR3: CSASRQGADGYTF; DNA: TGCAGTGCTAGTAGGCAGGGGGCTGATGGCTACACCTTC
V: TRBV2; J: TRBJ2-3; size: -; D: -; CDR3: CASRDAHTTDTQYF; DNA: TGTGCCAGCAGGGACGCCCATACCACAGATACGCAGTATTTT
V: TRBV3-1; J: TRBJ2-7; size: -; D: -; CDR3: CASSQIRQRYEQYF; DNA: TGTGCCAGCAGCCAAATCCGGCAGCGCTACGAGCAGTACTTC
V: TRBV5-5; J: TRBJ2-2; size: -; D: -; CDR3: CASSAGQINTGELFF; DNA: TGTGCCAGCAGCGCCGGTCAGATTAACACCGGGGAGCTGTTTTTT
V: TRBV7-9; J: TRBJ1-4; size: many; D: -; CDR3: CASSLRGVYNEKLFF; DNA: TGTGCCAGCAGCTTACGCGGGGTTTATAATGAAAAACTGTTTTTT
V: TRBV12-3/TRBV12-4; J: TRBJ2-2; size: few; D: -; CDR3: CASSLPTRRYTGELFF; DNA: TGTGCCAGCAGTTTACCGACTAGGAGATACACCGGGGAGCTGTTTTTT
V: TRBV6-2/TRBV6-3; J: TRBJ2-7; size: -; D: -; CDR3: CASTYRTPYEQYF; DNA: TGTGCCAGCACCTACAGGACTCCCTACGAGCAGTACTTC
V: TRBV12-3/TRBV12-4; J: TRBJ1-1; size: few; D: -; CDR3: CASSFAAAEAFF; DNA: TGTGCCAGCAGTTTCGCCGCGGCTGAAGCTTTCTTT
V: TRBV6-5; J: TRBJ2-3; size: few; D: TRBD2; CDR3: CASSRGGPVTDTQYF; DNA: TGTGCCAGCTCACGCGGGGGACCTGTCACAGATACGCAGTATTTT
V: TRBV7-9; J: TRBJ2-6; size: -; D: -; CDR3: CASSFHQDRANVLTF; DNA: TGTGCCAGCAGCTTCCACCAGGATAGGGCCAACGTCCTGACTTTC
V: TRBV25-1; J: TRBJ1-2; size: -; D: -; CDR3: CASSAAPYGYTF; DNA: TGTGCCAGCAGTGCAGCGCCCTATGGCTACACCTTC
V: TRBV11-3; J: TRBJ1-2; size: few; D: -; CDR3: CASSPSWRGAYGYTF; DNA: TGTGCCAGCAGCCCATCGTGGCGGGGGGCGTATGGCTACACCTTC
V: TRBV5-4; J: TRBJ2-1; size: few; D: -; CDR3: CASSSEKDSYNEQFF; DNA: TGTGCCAGCAGCTCCGAAAAGGACTCCTACAATGAGCAGTTCTTC
V: TRBV6-5; J: TRBJ2-3; size: -; D: -; CDR3: CASSPTTGDTQYF; DNA: TGTGCCAGCAGTCCTACGACTGGGGATACGCAGTATTTT
V: TRBV29-1; J: TRBJ2-2; size: -; D: TRBD2; CDR3: CSVLPGLAHTGELFF; DNA: TGCAGCGTTCTACCGGGACTAGCCCACACCGGGGAGCTGTTTTTT
V: TRBV29-1; J: TRBJ1-1; size: few; D: -; CDR3: CSVEVGANTEAFF; DNA: TGCAGCGTTGAAGTGGGGGCGAACACTGAAGCTTTCTTT
V: TRBV7-9; J: TRBJ1-3; size: -; D: -; CDR3: CASSSNARPIYF; DNA: TGTGCCAGCAGCTCCAACGCCAGGCCCATATATTTT
V: TRBV6-2/TRBV6-3; J: TRBJ2-3; size: few; D: TRBD2; CDR3: CASSPTSGTWDTQYF; DNA: TGTGCCAGCAGCCCAACTAGCGGGACTTGGGATACGCAGTATTTT